This T cell receptor beta chain was retrieved from a study of blood T cell repertoires in COVID-19. In the study overall: COVID-19 samples, acute and convalescent, were from the United States, Italy and Spain. From T cells, B-cell-depleted T cells, or PBMCs came the material, which was cDNA or gDNA.

Germline assignment: CDR1 KGHSH and CDR2 LQKENI. Germline trimming cut 6 bases from V and 4 bases from J; bases unmatched to any gene: 8. This CDR3 region has 14 residues. Authors' data handling: From reference gene primer amplification, estimates of nucleated cell counts were derived. Produced via immunoSEQ multiplex PCR; TCRdb's table is partial and in-frame only. V, J and clone size are taken as reported in that table, and D and trimming were inferred from the DNA itself. The data show approximately 260,000 clones, 70% to 90% seen once. The receptor was derived from a woman in her 70s with acute or convalescent COVID-19. The sample taken for sequencing was peripheral blood. The genes are TRBV18 and TRBJ1-2; TRBD1 matches at 7 bases. CDR3 sequence: CASSRVGTAYGYTF. Here the CDR3 DNA reads TGTGCCAGCTCGCGGGTCGGGACAGCCTATGGCTACACCTTC. The full variable domain, in which reference TRBV18 and TRBJ1-2 provide the parts outside the CDR3, is NAGVMQNPRHLVRRRGQEARLRCSPMKGHSHVYWYRQLPEEGLKFMVYLQKENIIDESGMPKERFSAEFPKEGPSILRIQQVVRGDSAAYFCASSRVGTAYGYTFGSGTRLTVV.